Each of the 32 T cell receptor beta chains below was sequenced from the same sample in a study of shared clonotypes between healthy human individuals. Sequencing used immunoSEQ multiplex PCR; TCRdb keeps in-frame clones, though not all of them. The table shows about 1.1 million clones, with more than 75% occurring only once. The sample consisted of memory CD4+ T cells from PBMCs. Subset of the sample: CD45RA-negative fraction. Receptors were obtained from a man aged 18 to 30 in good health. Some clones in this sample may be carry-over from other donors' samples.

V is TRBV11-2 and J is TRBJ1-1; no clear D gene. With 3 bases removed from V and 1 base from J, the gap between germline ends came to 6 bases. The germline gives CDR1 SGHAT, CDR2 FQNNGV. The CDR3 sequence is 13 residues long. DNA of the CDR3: TGTGCCAGCAGCTTCCAGAGGAACACTGAAGCTTTCTTT. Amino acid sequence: CASSFQRNTEAFF.

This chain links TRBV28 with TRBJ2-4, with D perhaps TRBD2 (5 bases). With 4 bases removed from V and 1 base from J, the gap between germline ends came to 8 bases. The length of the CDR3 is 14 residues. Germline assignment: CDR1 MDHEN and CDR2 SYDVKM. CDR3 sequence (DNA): TGTGCCAGCAGTTCCCCGGGGGCCAAAAACATTCAGTACTTC. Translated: CASSSPGAKNIQYF.

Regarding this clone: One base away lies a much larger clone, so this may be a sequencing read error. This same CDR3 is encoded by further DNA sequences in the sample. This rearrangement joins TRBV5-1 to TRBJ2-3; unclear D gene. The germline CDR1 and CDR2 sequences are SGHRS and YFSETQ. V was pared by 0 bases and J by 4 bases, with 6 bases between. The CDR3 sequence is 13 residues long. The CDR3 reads CASSLEGADTQYF. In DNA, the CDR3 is TGCGCCAGCAGCTTGGAAGGCGCAGATACGCAGTATTTT.

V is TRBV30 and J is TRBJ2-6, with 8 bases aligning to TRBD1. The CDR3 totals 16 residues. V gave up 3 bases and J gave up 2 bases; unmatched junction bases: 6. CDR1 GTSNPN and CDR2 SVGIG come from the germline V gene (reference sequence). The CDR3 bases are TGTGCCTGGAGGCCACGCAGGGGGCCTGGGGCCAACGTCCTGACTTTC. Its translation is CAWRPRRGPGANVLTF.

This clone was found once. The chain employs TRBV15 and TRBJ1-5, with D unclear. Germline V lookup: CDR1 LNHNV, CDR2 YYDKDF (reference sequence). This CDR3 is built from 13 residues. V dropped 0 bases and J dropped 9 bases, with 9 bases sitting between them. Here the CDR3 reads CATSRDGFRPQHF. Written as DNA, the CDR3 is TGTGCCACCAGCAGAGACGGGTTTCGGCCCCAGCATTTT.

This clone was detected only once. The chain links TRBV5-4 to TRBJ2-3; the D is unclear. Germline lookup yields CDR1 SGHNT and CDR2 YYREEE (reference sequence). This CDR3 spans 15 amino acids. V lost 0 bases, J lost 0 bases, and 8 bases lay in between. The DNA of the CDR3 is TGTGCCAGCAGCTTGGCCGAGACTAGCACAGATACGCAGTATTTT. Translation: CASSLAETSTDTQYF.

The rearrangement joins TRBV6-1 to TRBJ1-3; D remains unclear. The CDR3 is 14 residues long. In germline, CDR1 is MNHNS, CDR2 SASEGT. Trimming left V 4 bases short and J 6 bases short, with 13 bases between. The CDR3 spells CASSGGQDVNTIYF. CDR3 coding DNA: TGTGCCAGCAGTGGAGGGCAAGATGTAAACACCATATATTTT.

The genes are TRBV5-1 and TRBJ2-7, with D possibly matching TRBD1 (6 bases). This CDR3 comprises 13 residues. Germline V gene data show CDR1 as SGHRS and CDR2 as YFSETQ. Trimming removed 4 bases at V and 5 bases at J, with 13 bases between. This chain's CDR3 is CASSKSGAHEQYF. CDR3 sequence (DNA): TGCGCCAGCAGCAAATCAGGGGCCCACGAGCAGTACTTC.

In DNA form, the CDR3 reads TGTGCCAGCAGCTTAGGGGACAGGCTGGGTGGGAACACTGAAGCTTTCTTT. Protein product: CASSLGDRLGGNTEAFF. The chain uses TRBV7-3 and TRBJ1-1; 8 bases agree with TRBD1. CDR3 length equals 17 residues. Germline V gives CDR1 SGHTA, CDR2 FQGTGA. Losses at the gene ends were 2 bases for V and 1 base for J; bases not matched to a gene: 9.

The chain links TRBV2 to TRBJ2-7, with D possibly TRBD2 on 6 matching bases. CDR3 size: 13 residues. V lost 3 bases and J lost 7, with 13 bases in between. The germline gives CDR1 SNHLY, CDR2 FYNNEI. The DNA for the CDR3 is TGTGCCAGCAGTGATCGGCGGGACCAAGAGCAGTACTTC. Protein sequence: CASSDRRDQEQYF.

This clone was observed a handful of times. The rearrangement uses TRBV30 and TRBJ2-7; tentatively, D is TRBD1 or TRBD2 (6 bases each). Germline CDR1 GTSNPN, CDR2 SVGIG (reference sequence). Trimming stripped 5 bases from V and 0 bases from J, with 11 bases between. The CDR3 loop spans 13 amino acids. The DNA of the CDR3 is TGTGCCTGGGCGGGACAAAACTCCTACGAGCAGTACTTC. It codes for CAWAGQNSYEQYF. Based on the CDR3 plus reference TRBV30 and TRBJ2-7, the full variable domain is SQTIHQWPATLVQPVGSPLSLECTVEGTSNPNLYWYRQAAGRGLQLLFYSVGIGQISSEVPQNLSASRPQDRQFILSSKKLLLSDSGFYLCAWAGQNSYEQYFGPGTRLTVT.

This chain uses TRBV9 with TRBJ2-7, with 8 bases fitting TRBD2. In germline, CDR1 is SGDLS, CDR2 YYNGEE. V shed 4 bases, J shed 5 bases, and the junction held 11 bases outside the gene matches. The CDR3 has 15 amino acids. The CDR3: CASSKTSGQWNEQYF. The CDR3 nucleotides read TGTGCCAGCAGCAAAACTAGCGGCCAATGGAACGAGCAGTACTTC.

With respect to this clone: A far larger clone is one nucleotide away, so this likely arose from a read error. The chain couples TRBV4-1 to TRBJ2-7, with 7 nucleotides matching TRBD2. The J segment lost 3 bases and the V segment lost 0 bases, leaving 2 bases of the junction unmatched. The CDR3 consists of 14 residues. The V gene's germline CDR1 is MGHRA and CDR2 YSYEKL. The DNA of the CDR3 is TGCGCCAGCAGCCAAGATTCTAGCGGCTACGAGCAGTACTTC. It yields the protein CASSQDSSGYEQYF.

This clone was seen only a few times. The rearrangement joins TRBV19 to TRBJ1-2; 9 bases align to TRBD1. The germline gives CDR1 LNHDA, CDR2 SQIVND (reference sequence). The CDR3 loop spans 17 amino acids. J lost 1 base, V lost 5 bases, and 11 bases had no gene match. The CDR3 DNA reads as TGTGCCAGTAGTCCTCCCGGGACAGGGCGCAGTAACTATGGCTACACCTTC. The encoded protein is CASSPPGTGRSNYGYTF. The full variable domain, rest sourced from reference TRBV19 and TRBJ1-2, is DGGITQSPKYLFRKEGQNVTLSCEQNLNHDAMYWYRQDPGQGLRLIYYSQIVNDFQKGDIAEGYSVSREKKESFPLTVTSAQKNPTAFYLCASSPPGTGRSNYGYTFGSGTRLTVV.

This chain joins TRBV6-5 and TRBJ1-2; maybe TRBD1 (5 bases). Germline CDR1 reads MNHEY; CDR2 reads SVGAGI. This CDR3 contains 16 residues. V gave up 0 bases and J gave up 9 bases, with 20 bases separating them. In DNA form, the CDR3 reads TGTGCCAGCAGTTACTCGCGGGGAGCAGGGCCAGGCAGCTACACCTTC. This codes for CASSYSRGAGPGSYTF.

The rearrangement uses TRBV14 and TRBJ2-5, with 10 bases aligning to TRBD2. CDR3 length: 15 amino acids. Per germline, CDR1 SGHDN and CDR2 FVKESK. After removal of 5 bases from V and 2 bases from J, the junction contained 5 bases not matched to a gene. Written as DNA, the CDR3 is TGTGCCAGCAGCATTCTAGCGGGGGCACAAGAGACCCAGTACTTC. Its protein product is CASSILAGAQETQYF.

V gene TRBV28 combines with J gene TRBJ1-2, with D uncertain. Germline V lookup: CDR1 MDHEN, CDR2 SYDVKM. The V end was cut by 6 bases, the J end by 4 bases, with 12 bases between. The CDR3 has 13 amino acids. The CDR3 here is CASRPGSAYGYTF. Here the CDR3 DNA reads TGTGCCAGCAGACCCGGTTCAGCCTATGGCTACACCTTC.

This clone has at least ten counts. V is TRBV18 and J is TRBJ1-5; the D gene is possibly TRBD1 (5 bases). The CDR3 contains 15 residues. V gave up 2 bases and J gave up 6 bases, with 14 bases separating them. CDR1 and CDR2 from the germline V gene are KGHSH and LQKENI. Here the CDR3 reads CASSPTGDPTQPQHF. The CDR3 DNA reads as TGTGCCAGCTCACCAACGGGGGACCCCACTCAGCCCCAGCATTTT. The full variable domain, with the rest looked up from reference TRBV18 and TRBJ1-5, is NAGVMQNPRHLVRRRGQEARLRCSPMKGHSHVYWYRQLPEEGLKFMVYLQKENIIDESGMPKERFSAEFPKEGPSILRIQQVVRGDSAAYFCASSPTGDPTQPQHFGDGTRLSIL.

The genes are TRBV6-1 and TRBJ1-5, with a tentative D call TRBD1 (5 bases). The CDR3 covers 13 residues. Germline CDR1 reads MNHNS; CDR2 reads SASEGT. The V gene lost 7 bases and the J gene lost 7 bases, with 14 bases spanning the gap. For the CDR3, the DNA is TGTGCCAGCAACCCGACAGATAGACAGCCCCAGCATTTT. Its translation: CASNPTDRQPQHF.

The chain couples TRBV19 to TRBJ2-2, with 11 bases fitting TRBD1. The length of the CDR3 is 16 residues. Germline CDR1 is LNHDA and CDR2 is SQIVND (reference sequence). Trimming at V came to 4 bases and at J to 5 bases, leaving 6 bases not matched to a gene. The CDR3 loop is CASSNGQGAGTGELFF. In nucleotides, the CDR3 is TGTGCCAGTAGTAACGGACAGGGGGCAGGGACCGGGGAGCTGTTTTTT.

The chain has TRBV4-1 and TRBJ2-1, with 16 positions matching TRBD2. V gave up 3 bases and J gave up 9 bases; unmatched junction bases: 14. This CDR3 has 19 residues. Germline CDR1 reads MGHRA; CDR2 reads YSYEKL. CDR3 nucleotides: TGCGCCAGCAGCCAGCCCTTGGGACTAGCGGGAGGGTTTAGCGGTGAGCAGTTCTTC. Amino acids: CASSQPLGLAGGFSGEQFF.

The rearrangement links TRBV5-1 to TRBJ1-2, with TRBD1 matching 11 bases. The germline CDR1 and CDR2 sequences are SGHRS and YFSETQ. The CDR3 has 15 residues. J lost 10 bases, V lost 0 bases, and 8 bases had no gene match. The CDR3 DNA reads TGCGCCAGCAGCTTGGCCCCCAGAGGACAGGGGGCCTACACCTTC. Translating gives CASSLAPRGQGAYTF.

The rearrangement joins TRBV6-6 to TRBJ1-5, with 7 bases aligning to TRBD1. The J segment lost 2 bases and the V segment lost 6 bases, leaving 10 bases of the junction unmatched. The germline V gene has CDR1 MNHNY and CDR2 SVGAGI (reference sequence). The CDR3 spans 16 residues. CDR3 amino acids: CASRQGGFMGNQPQHF. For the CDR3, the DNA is TGTGCCAGCAGGCAGGGGGGTTTTATGGGCAATCAGCCCCAGCATTTT.

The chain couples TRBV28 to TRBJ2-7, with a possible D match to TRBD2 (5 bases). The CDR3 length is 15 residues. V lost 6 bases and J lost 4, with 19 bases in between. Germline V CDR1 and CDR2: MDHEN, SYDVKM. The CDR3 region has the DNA TGTGCCAGCAGCCCCGCCGGACTTCTTAGATACGAGCAGTACTTC. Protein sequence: CASSPAGLLRYEQYF.

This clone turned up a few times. The CDR3 sequence is CASSLGQVYEQYF. CDR3 DNA sequence: TGTGCCAGCTCCCTGGGACAGGTCTACGAGCAGTACTTC. This chain joins TRBV18 and TRBJ2-7; 8 bases agree with TRBD1. The CDR3 spans 13 residues. The V segment lost 6 bases and the J segment 3 bases; nucleotides outside the gene matches: 4. Germline V gene data show CDR1 as KGHSH and CDR2 as LQKENI.

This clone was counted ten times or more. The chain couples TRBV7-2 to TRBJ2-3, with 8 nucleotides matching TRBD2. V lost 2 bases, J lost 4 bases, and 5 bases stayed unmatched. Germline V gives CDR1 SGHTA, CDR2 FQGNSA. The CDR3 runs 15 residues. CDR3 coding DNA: TGTGCCAGCAGCTTATACGGGAGGGTAGCAGATACGCAGTATTTT. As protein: CASSLYGRVADTQYF.

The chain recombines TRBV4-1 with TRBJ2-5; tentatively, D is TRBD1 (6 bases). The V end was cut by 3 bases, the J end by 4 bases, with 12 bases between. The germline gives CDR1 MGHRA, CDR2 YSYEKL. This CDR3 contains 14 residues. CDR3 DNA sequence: TGCGCCAGCAGCCAGATGCAGGGGAGAGAGACCCAGTACTTC. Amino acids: CASSQMQGRETQYF.

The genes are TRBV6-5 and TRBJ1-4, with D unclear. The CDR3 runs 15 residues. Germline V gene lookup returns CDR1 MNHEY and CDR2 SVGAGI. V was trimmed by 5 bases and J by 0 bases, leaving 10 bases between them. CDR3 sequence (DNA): TGTGCCAGCAGTCTCGTGGGAGCAACTAATGAAAAACTGTTTTTT. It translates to CASSLVGATNEKLFF.

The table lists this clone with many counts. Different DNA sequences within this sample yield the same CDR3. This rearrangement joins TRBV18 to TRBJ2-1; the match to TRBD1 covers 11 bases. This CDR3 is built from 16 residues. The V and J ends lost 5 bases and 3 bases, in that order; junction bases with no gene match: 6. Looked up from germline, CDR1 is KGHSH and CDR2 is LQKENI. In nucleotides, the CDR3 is TGTGCCAGCTCATACACCGGGACAGGGGGCTACAATGAGCAGTTCTTC. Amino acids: CASSYTGTGGYNEQFF. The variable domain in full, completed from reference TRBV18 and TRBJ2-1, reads NAGVMQNPRHLVRRRGQEARLRCSPMKGHSHVYWYRQLPEEGLKFMVYLQKENIIDESGMPKERFSAEFPKEGPSILRIQQVVRGDSAAYFCASSYTGTGGYNEQFFGPGTRLTVL.

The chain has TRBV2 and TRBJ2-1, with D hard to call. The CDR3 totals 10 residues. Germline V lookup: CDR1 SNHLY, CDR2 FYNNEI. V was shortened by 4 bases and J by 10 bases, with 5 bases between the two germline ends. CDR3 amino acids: CASSAAEQFF. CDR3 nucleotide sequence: TGTGCCAGCAGTGCTGCCGAGCAGTTCTTC.

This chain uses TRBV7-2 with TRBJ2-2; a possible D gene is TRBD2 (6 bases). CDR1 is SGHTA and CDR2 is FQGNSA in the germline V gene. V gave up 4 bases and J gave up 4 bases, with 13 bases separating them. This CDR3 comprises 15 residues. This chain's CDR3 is CASSSRRGTTGELFF. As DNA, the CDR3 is TGTGCCAGCAGCTCCCGGCGCGGGACCACCGGGGAGCTGTTTTTT.

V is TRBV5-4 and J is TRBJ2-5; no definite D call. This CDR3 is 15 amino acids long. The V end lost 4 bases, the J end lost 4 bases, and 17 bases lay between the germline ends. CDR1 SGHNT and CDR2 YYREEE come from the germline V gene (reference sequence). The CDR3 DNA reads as TGTGCCAGCAGCGCTCCCAATTCCCGAGTAGAGACCCAGTACTTC. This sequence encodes CASSAPNSRVETQYF.